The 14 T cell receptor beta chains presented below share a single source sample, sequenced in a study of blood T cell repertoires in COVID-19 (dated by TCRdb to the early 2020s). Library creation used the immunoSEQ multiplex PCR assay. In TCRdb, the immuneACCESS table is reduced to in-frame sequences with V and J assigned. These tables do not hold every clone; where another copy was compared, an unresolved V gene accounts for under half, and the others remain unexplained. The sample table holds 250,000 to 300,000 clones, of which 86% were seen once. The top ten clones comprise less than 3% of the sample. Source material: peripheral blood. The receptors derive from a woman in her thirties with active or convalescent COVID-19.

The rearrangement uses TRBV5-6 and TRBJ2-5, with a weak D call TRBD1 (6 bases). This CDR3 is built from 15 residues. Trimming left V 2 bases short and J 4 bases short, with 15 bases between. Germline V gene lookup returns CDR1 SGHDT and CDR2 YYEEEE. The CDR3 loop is CASSLQGFRRETQYF. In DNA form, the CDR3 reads TGTGCCAGCAGCTTACAGGGATTCAGGAGAGAGACCCAGTACTTC.

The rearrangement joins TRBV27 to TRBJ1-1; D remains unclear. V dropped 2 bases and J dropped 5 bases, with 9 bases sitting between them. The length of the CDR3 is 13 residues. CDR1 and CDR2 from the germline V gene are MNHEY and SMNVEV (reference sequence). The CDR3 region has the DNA TGTGCCAGCAGTTTAGGGTCGAGGACTGAAGCTTTCTTT. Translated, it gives CASSLGSRTEAFF.

The CDR3, as DNA: TGCAGCGTGGGGGGTACACTCAACACTGAAGCTTTCTTT. As protein: CSVGGTLNTEAFF. The chain has TRBV29-1 and TRBJ1-1; D might be TRBD1 (5 bases). V was clipped by 6 bases and J by 2 bases, with 13 bases between them. There are 13 residues in the CDR3. Germline CDR1 SQVTM, CDR2 ANQGSEA.

CDR3 bases: TGTGCCTGGCAGGCTAGCGGGGGGAATACGCAGTATTTT. This gives the protein CAWQASGGNTQYF. The chain carries TRBV30 and TRBJ2-3, with 11 bases that match TRBD2. The CDR3 runs to 13 residues. V gave up 5 bases and J gave up 7 bases; unmatched junction bases: 5. Per the germline V gene, CDR1 is GTSNPN and CDR2 is SVGIG (reference sequence). Filled out from reference TRBV30 and TRBJ2-3, the complete variable domain reads SQTIHQWPATLVQPVGSPLSLECTVEGTSNPNLYWYRQAAGRGLQLLFYSVGIGQISSEVPQNLSASRPQDRQFILSSKKLLLSDSGFYLCAWQASGGNTQYFGPGTRLTVL.

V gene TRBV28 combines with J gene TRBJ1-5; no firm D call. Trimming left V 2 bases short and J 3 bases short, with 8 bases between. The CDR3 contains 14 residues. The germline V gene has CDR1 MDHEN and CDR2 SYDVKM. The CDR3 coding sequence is TGTGCCAGCAGTTTAAGGCGGAACAATCAGCCCCAGCATTTT. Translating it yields CASSLRRNNQPQHF.

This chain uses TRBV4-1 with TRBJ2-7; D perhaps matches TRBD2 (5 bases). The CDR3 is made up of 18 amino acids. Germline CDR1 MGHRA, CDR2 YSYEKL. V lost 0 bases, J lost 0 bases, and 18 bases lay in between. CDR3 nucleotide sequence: TGCGCCAGCAGCCAAGATGAAAGCGGTGGACTGCACTCCTACGAGCAGTACTTC. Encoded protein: CASSQDESGGLHSYEQYF.

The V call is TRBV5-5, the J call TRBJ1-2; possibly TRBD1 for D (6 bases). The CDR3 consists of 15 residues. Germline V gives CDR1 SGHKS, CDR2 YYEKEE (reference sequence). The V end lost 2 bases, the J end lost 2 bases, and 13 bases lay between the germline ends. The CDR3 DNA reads TGTGCCAGCAGCTTCGGGGGGGCCTCCAACTATGGCTACACCTTC. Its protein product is CASSFGGASNYGYTF.

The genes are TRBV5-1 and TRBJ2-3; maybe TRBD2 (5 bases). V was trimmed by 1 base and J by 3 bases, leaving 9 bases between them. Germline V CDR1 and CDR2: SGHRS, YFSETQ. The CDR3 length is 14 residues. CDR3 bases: TGCGCCAGCAGCTTGCGCTCGGGAACAGATACGCAGTATTTT. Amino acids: CASSLRSGTDTQYF.

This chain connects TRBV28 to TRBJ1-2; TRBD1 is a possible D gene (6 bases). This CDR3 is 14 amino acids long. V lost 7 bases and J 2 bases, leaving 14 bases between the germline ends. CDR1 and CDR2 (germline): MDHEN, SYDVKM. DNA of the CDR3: TGTGCCAGCACCCAAGGCACAGGGAACTATGGCTACACCTTC. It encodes CASTQGTGNYGYTF.

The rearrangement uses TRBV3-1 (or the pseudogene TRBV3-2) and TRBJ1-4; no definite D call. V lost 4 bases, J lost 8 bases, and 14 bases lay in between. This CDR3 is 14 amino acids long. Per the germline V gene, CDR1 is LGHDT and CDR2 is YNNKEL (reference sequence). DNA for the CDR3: TGTGCCAGCAGCCGTGGATTGGGAGGGGAAAAACTGTTTTTT. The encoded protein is CASSRGLGGEKLFF.

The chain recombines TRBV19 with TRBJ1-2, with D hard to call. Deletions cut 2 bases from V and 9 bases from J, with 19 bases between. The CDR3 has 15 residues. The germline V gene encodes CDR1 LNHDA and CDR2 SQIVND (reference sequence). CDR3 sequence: CASSITPGTGSRYTF. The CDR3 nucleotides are TGTGCCAGTAGTATAACCCCCGGCACCGGGTCGCGCTACACCTTC.

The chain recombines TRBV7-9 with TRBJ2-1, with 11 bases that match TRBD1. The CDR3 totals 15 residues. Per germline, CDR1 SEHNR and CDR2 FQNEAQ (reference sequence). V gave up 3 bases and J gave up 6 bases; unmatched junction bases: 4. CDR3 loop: CASSLGTGGFNEQFF. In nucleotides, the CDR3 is TGTGCCAGCAGCTTGGGGACAGGGGGTTTCAATGAGCAGTTCTTC.

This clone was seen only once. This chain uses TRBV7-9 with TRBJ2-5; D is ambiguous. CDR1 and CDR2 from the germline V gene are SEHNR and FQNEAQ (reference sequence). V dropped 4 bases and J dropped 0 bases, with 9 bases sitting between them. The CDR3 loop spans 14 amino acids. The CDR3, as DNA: TGTGCCAGCAGCTCATCCAGATACCAAGAGACCCAGTACTTC. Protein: CASSSSRYQETQYF.

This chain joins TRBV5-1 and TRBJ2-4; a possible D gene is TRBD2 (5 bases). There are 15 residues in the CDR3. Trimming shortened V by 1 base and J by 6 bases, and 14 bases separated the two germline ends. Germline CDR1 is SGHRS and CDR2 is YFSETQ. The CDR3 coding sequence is TGCGCCAGCAGCTTGACCGCAGTCGAGGGAAACATTCAGTACTTC. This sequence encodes CASSLTAVEGNIQYF.